This TCR beta chain was identified during a study of cytomegalovirus exposure and HLA in healthy donors. Study overall: Prior work identified 120 million or so unique TCR beta sequences in some 180 million T cells. Study conclusions and caveats: Later genetic work tied a missense DCLRE1C variant to beta-chain V and J trimming.

Though probably carrying unrecorded immune exposures, donors were nominally healthy at sampling. Researchers ran the PCR with 60 Vbeta and 13 Jbeta primers. Profiled with immunoSEQ multiplex PCR; TCRdb holds only in-frame clones, not every one. Found here are about 84,000 clones, around 89% of them singletons; the top ten hold approximately 2.2%. The CDR3 totals 15 residues. From germline, CDR1 is SGHNT and CDR2 YYREEE (reference sequence). With 3 bases clipped from V and 8 bases from J, the junction kept 5 bases outside the gene matches. Concerning this clone itself: Its cognate antigen is unknown.

Sequenced material: PBMCs. The gene calls are TRBV5-4 and TRBJ2-1; 13 positions match TRBD2. This TCR came from a man in his late teens or twenties in good health and CMV-seronegative. The CDR3 loop reads CASSSTSGRAYEQFF. The CDR3 DNA follows: TGTGCCAGCAGCTCCACTAGCGGGAGGGCCTATGAGCAGTTCTTC. Together with reference TRBV5-4 and TRBJ2-1, the CDR3 gives the full variable domain: ETGVTQSPTHLIKTRGQQVTLRCSSQSGHNTVSWYQQALGQGPQFIFQYYREEENGRGNFPPRFSGLQFPNYSSELNVNALELDDSALYLCASSSTSGRAYEQFFGPGTRLTVL.